These 30 T cell receptor beta chains were sequenced from one sample in a study of T cell responses to AZD1222 COVID-19 vaccine. Only in-frame clones appear in the TCRdb table, and some are missing; sequencing was by immunoSEQ multiplex PCR. Of around 45,000 clones detected, around three quarters appear once; the ten largest clones hold approximately 21%. The input for sequencing was peripheral blood, taken 28 days after the second dose of the MenACWY control vaccine. Receptors originate from an adult who received the MenACWY meningococcal vaccine as a control.

The chain combines TRBV2 with TRBJ1-2, with no clear D. This CDR3 comprises 13 residues. Trimming left V 0 bases short and J 5 bases short, with 7 bases between. In germline, CDR1 is SNHLY, CDR2 FYNNEI. The CDR3 sequence is CASSEAEGYGYTF. The CDR3 DNA follows: TGTGCCAGCAGTGAAGCGGAGGGTTATGGCTACACCTTC.

The sample holds one count of this clone. The V gene is TRBV15, the J gene TRBJ1-3, with D perhaps matching TRBD1 (6 bases). This CDR3 has 14 amino acids. V was trimmed by 1 base and J by 4 bases, leaving 8 bases between them. Per the germline V gene, CDR1 is LNHNV and CDR2 is YYDKDF (reference sequence). This chain's CDR3 is CATSRVTGGNTIYF. The CDR3 nucleotides read TGTGCCACCAGCAGAGTTACAGGGGGAAACACCATATATTTT.

The chain joins TRBV6-5 to TRBJ1-5; TRBD1 matches at 8 bases. J lost 4 bases, V lost 9 bases, and 11 bases had no gene match. Germline loops: CDR1 MNHEY, CDR2 SVGAGI. The CDR3 has 15 residues. The DNA of the CDR3 is TGTGCCAGTAGACCAATGGGACAGGTGAATCAGCCCCAGCATTTT. This codes for CASRPMGQVNQPQHF.

There are a few counts of this clone. This chain links TRBV18 with TRBJ1-5, with D possibly TRBD1 on 6 matching bases. The CDR3 totals 12 residues. The V end was cut by 9 bases, the J end by 6 bases, with 12 bases between. The V gene's germline CDR1 is KGHSH and CDR2 LQKENI. CDR3 nucleotides: TGTGCCAGGGACAGTGTGTTTCAGCCCCAGCATTTT. This codes for CARDSVFQPQHF.

The chain links TRBV30 to TRBJ1-2; D is ambiguous. The CDR3 loop spans 11 amino acids. Germline V gene sequence: CDR1 GTSNPN, CDR2 SVGIG (reference sequence). The V end was cut by 8 bases, the J end by 8 bases, with 15 bases between. DNA of the CDR3: TGTGCCACCAGTCCCTTGTTCGGCTACACCTTC. Translating gives CATSPLFGYTF.

The V call is TRBV2, the J call TRBJ1-2; D is possibly TRBD1 (5 bases). The germline V gene has CDR1 SNHLY and CDR2 FYNNEI. The CDR3 totals 15 residues. The V end lost 0 bases, the J end lost 4 bases, and 12 bases lay between the germline ends. CDR3 residues: CASSEAGTDSYGYTF. For the CDR3, the DNA is TGTGCCAGCAGTGAAGCCGGGACTGATAGCTATGGCTACACCTTC.

This clone was seen a handful of times. This chain uses TRBV2 with TRBJ1-2; no clear D. V was pared by 6 bases and J by 8 bases, with 13 bases between. The V gene's germline CDR1 is SNHLY and CDR2 FYNNEI. The CDR3 totals 12 residues. The CDR3 region is CASRVTRGGYTF. The CDR3 DNA follows: TGTGCCAGCAGGGTGACCCGGGGAGGCTACACCTTC.

V gene TRBV11-3 combines with J gene TRBJ2-7; 13 nucleotides align to TRBD2. Germline trimming cut 5 bases from V and 6 bases from J; bases unmatched to any gene: 4. CDR3 length equals 14 residues. From germline, CDR1 is SGHNT and CDR2 YENEEA. As DNA, the CDR3 is TGTGCCAGCAGCCCAGGACTAGCGGGAGCCGAGCAGTACTTC. This translates into CASSPGLAGAEQYF.

The CDR3 sequence: CASKGQGDTGELFF. CDR3 bases: TGTGCCAGCAAAGGACAAGGGGACACCGGGGAGCTGTTTTTT. The gene calls are TRBV2 and TRBJ2-2; maybe TRBD1 (5 bases). CDR1 is SNHLY, CDR2 FYNNEI, per germline. The V end was cut by 7 bases, the J end by 3 bases, with 12 bases between. This CDR3 is built from 14 residues.

V and J are TRBV29-1 and TRBJ1-6; perhaps TRBD1 as D (6 bases). V was trimmed by 1 base and J by 15 bases, leaving 10 bases between them. Germline CDR1 SQVTM, CDR2 ANQGSEA. The CDR3 loop spans 11 amino acids. The CDR3 loop is CSVEVTGYLHF. CDR3 coding DNA: TGCAGCGTTGAAGTAACAGGGTACCTCCACTTT. Full variable domain (missing parts from reference TRBV29-1 and TRBJ1-6): SAVISQKPSRDICQRGTSLTIQCQVDSQVTMMFWYRQQPGQSLTLIATANQGSEATYESGFVIDKFPISRPNLTFSTLTVSNMSPEDSSIYLCSVEVTGYLHFGNGTRLTVT.

The table lists this clone with a count of one. The chain uses TRBV5-1 and TRBJ2-3; 10 bases line up with TRBD2. The J segment lost 3 bases and the V segment lost 4 bases, leaving 8 bases of the junction unmatched. The CDR3 is 16 residues long. Germline V gene lookup returns CDR1 SGHRS and CDR2 YFSETQ. The CDR3 DNA is TGCGCCAGCAGCCTCGGACTAGCGGTCGAGACAGATACGCAGTATTTT. Translating gives CASSLGLAVETDTQYF.

The chain carries TRBV3-1 (or the pseudogene TRBV3-2) and TRBJ2-7, with a possible D match to TRBD2 (6 bases). V was clipped by 5 bases and J by 2 bases, with 16 bases between them. This CDR3 has 15 amino acids. Germline V gene data show CDR1 as LGHDT and CDR2 as YNNKEL (reference sequence). CDR3 in DNA: TGTGCCAGCAGCACCGGGGCTAGCGTGACCTACGAGCAGTACTTC. Residues: CASSTGASVTYEQYF.

The chain joins TRBV30 to TRBJ1-5; D is possibly TRBD1 (6 bases). This CDR3 is built from 14 residues. CDR1 is GTSNPN, CDR2 SVGIG, per germline (reference sequence). Trimming shortened V by 1 base and J by 5 bases, and 12 bases separated the two germline ends. CDR3 sequence: CAWSDKQGDQPQHF. The CDR3 DNA reads as TGTGCCTGGAGTGATAAACAGGGTGATCAGCCCCAGCATTTT.

This chain uses TRBV19 with TRBJ1-2; D gene unclear. V was clipped by 7 bases and J by 6 bases, with 18 bases between them. This CDR3 spans 14 amino acids. The germline V gene encodes CDR1 LNHDA and CDR2 SQIVND (reference sequence). The CDR3 region has the DNA TGTGCCAGTACCCACGCCATCCGAGGCCATGGCTACACCTTC. It translates to CASTHAIRGHGYTF.

J is TRBJ1-2 and V is TRBV5-4; 7 bases fit TRBD1. The germline V gene encodes CDR1 SGHNT and CDR2 YYREEE (reference sequence). This CDR3 is 15 amino acids long. J lost 7 bases, V lost 6 bases, and 15 bases had no gene match. In DNA form, the CDR3 reads TGTGCCAGCACCGAAGCGAGGCAGGGGGGTTTTGGCTACACCTTC. This sequence encodes CASTEARQGGFGYTF.

The chain carries TRBV6-1 and TRBJ1-1; D might be TRBD1 (6 bases). The CDR3 extends over 15 amino acids. Germline-derived CDR1 and CDR2 are MNHNS and SASEGT. Trimming took off 1 base at V and 7 bases at J, with 16 bases between the two ends. The CDR3 DNA reads as TGTGCCAGCAGTGAAGGAGGCGGACAGACTAATGAAGCTTTCTTT. Protein product: CASSEGGGQTNEAFF.

The chain employs TRBV7-9 and TRBJ2-7; D remains ambiguous. The germline gives CDR1 SEHNR, CDR2 FQNEAQ (reference sequence). The CDR3 length is 15 residues. Trimming removed 1 base from V and 5 bases from J, with 15 bases in between. CDR3 loop: CASSLGDSGSNEQYV. CDR3 DNA: TGTGCCAGCAGCTTAGGGGATAGTGGCAGCAACGAGCAGTACGTC.

J is TRBJ2-7 and V is TRBV6-1, with D perhaps matching TRBD1 (5 bases). V was pared by 3 bases and J by 0 bases, with 9 bases between. This CDR3 has 14 amino acids. Germline V CDR1 and CDR2: MNHNS, SASEGT. CDR3 region: CASSEDIRSYEQYF. Here the CDR3 DNA reads TGTGCCAGCAGTGAGGACATACGCTCCTACGAGCAGTACTTC.

CDR3 loop: CASSFRQVGEQFF. DNA for the CDR3: TGTGCCAGCAGCTTTCGACAGGTCGGTGAGCAGTTCTTC. The rearrangement uses TRBV5-4 and TRBJ2-1; D might be TRBD1 (6 bases). Trimming cost V 2 bases and J 9 bases, with 12 bases left between them. CDR3 size: 13 residues. CDR1 SGHNT and CDR2 YYREEE come from the germline V gene (reference sequence). Using reference TRBV5-4 and TRBJ2-1 for the parts outside the CDR3, the full variable domain is ETGVTQSPTHLIKTRGQQVTLRCSSQSGHNTVSWYQQALGQGPQFIFQYYREEENGRGNFPPRFSGLQFPNYSSELNVNALELDDSALYLCASSFRQVGEQFFGPGTRLTVL.

The chain couples TRBV10-1 to TRBJ2-3; D remains unclear. This CDR3 has 13 residues. Between the trimmed V and J ends, which lost 0 bases and 5 bases, there was a span of 6 bases. The germline V gene encodes CDR1 WNHNN and CDR2 SYGVQD (reference sequence). CDR3 protein: CASSESGRDTQYF. CDR3 bases: TGCGCCAGCAGTGAGTCGGGTAGAGATACGCAGTATTTT.

The chain has TRBV10-1 and TRBJ2-2; 8 bases match TRBD1. This CDR3 spans 17 amino acids. The J segment lost 2 bases and the V segment lost 8 bases, leaving 13 bases of the junction unmatched. Germline assignment: CDR1 WNHNN and CDR2 SYGVQD (reference sequence). In DNA, the CDR3 is TGCGCCAGCGGACCTTCCAGCAGGGGGCTTAACACCGGGGAGCTGTTTTTT. Its protein product is CASGPSSRGLNTGELFF.

This chain joins TRBV5-1 and TRBJ2-2; no firm D call. The germline CDR1 and CDR2 sequences are SGHRS and YFSETQ. Trimming cost V 0 bases and J 1 base, with 4 bases left between them. There are 14 residues in the CDR3. The CDR3 nucleotides read TGCGCCAGCAGCTTGGCGGGGAACACCGGGGAGCTGTTTTTT. This translates into CASSLAGNTGELFF.

The chain is built from TRBV7-8 and TRBJ2-2; 13 nucleotides match TRBD2. This CDR3 has 17 residues. V dropped 4 bases and J dropped 6; count of bases not matched to a gene: 8. Germline V gene lookup returns CDR1 SGHVS and CDR2 FQNEAQ. DNA of the CDR3: TGTGCCAGCAGCTCCCTCGGACTAGCGGGAGTTGCCGGGGAGCTGTTTTTT. This encodes CASSSLGLAGVAGELFF.

This clone was detected only once. The rearrangement uses TRBV7-9 and TRBJ2-5; 8 bases line up with TRBD2. CDR3 length equals 15 residues. Germline V lookup: CDR1 SEHNR, CDR2 FQNEAQ (reference sequence). V was pared by 0 bases and J by 2 bases, with 2 bases of the junction left unmatched. Here the CDR3 reads CASSLAGTRQETQYF. CDR3 DNA: TGTGCCAGCAGCTTAGCCGGGACTAGACAAGAGACCCAGTACTTC.

This chain links TRBV6-1 with TRBJ1-2; weak D call: TRBD1 (6 bases). Germline assignment: CDR1 MNHNS and CDR2 SASEGT. V was cut by 3 bases and J by 6 bases, with 8 bases left in between. CDR3 length: 12 amino acids. CDR3 region: CASSDTGHGYTF. The CDR3 bases are TGTGCCAGCAGTGATACAGGGCATGGCTACACCTTC.

J is TRBJ2-5 and V is TRBV10-3; D not certain. The CDR3 runs to 16 residues. Germline V gives CDR1 ENHRY, CDR2 SYGVKD. Trimming removed 0 bases at V and 4 bases at J, with 15 bases between. The DNA for the CDR3 is TGTGCCATCAGTGAGTCGACTTGGGCGGTTCGAGAGACCCAGTACTTC. Translating gives CAISESTWAVRETQYF.

The chain has TRBV19 and TRBJ2-7; D is unclear. V was shortened by 2 bases and J by 6 bases, with 11 bases between the two germline ends. This CDR3 comprises 13 residues. Germline V gene lookup returns CDR1 LNHDA and CDR2 SQIVND (reference sequence). CDR3 nucleotides: TGTGCCAGTAGTATATCCGAGATCCCCGAGCAGTACGTC. Translation gives CASSISEIPEQYV.

This clone has just one count. The chain couples TRBV7-9 to TRBJ2-1; 7 nucleotides align to TRBD2. The J segment lost 5 bases and the V segment lost 3 bases, leaving 7 bases of the junction unmatched. This CDR3 contains 15 residues. Per the germline V gene, CDR1 is SEHNR and CDR2 is FQNEAQ (reference sequence). The CDR3 DNA sequence: TGTGCCAGCAGCTTTTGGGGGGGTATCAACAATGAGCAGTTCTTC. Its protein product is CASSFWGGINNEQFF.

The rearrangement links TRBV2 to TRBJ1-6, with D possibly being TRBD1 (5 bases). Trimming cost V 6 bases and J 8 bases, with 11 bases left between them. The CDR3 loop spans 13 amino acids. Per germline, CDR1 SNHLY and CDR2 FYNNEI. The CDR3 loop is CASSVGEYSPLHF. CDR3 DNA sequence: TGTGCCAGCAGCGTGGGGGAATATTCACCCCTCCACTTT.

The chain couples TRBV10-3 to TRBJ2-7; 10 nucleotides agree with TRBD1. CDR3 length: 17 residues. J was trimmed by 5 bases and V by 1 base; bases with no gene match: 11. Per germline, CDR1 ENHRY and CDR2 SYGVKD. CDR3 loop: CAISEYGPGQGIDEQYF. DNA for the CDR3: TGTGCCATCAGTGAGTATGGACCGGGACAGGGGATCGACGAGCAGTACTTC.